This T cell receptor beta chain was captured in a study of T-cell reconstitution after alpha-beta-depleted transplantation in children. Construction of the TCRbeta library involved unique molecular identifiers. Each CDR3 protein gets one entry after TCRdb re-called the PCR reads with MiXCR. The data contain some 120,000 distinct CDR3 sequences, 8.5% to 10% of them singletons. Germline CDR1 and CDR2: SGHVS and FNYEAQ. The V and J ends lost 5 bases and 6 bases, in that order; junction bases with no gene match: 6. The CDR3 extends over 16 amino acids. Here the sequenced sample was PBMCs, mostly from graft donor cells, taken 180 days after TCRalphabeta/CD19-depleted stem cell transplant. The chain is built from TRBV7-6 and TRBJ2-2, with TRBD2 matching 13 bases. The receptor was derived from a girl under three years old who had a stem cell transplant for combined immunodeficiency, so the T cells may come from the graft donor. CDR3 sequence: CASSLLTSGGPGELFF. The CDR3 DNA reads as TGTGCCAGCAGCCTCCTGACTAGCGGGGGGCCCGGGGAGCTGTTTTTT.